This TCR beta chain was sequenced for a study (dated by TCRdb to the mid-2010s). At the level of the whole study: Whether tumor-infiltrating Tregs in breast cancer are recruited from blood Tregs or converted in situ from other CD4+ T cell subsets was tested. General findings and caveats noted by the study authors: The validation in the larger cohort was limited to a single TCR beta V-J rearrangement instead of whole repertoires. The TCR gene usage of tumor memory CD4+ T cells clustered together with blood and lymph node memory CD4+ cells and with lymph node naive CD4+ cells. The greatest overlap of tumor-infiltrating Treg TCR alpha and beta sequences was observed with tumor naive CD4+ T cells, followed by blood naive CD4+ T cells.

This clonotype was picked up many times. The antigen this receptor binds is unknown. No per-base quality is available; no much larger clone lies one base away. Cells that were CD4+CD25+CD127-/low were isolated as Tregs. Tregs, naive and memory CD4+ T cells from tumor, blood and ipsilateral draining lymph nodes of five breast cancer patients underwent full-length TCR alpha and beta sequencing. Tumor tissue and lymph nodes from ipsilateral axillary dissection were perfused with PBS, minced and digested with collagenase I and hyaluronidase. Sorted cell populations were confirmed by FACS to exceed 90% purity. Amplification of full-length TCR variable regions was done by 5' RACE PCR using constant-region reverse primers, and this step was followed by semi-nested PCR with Nested Universal Primer A. Using the ReliaPrep RNA Cell Miniprep System, total RNA was extracted, and the SMARTer RACE 5'/3' Kit was then used to reverse transcribe the RNA into 5'RACE-ready cDNA. Multiplex adaptors were used to barcode the full-length TCR alpha and beta libraries, which were then sequenced on an Illumina MiSeq. The study's own analysis went as follows. For each of nine subset-tissue groups, sequencing data from the five patients were pooled, and the groups were then compared using unsupervised clustering of TCR gene usage. Repertoire similarity was calculated with the Morisita-Horn index, weighting shared sequences by their contribution to each repertoire. Through fastp at Q25 and MiXCR, TCRdb rebuilt clones from the public reads, retaining in-frame beta chains. Rows merge per CDR3 protein into single entries with the most common DNA and genes. The V and J calls shown here were made by TCRdb, not taken from the authors' results. This sample lists over 45,000 distinct CDR3 sequences; approximately 26% were detected once. The ten most abundant clones make up around 2.1% of the sample.

The clonotype was recovered from a female donor with breast cancer. Sequenced input: tumor-infiltrating Tregs sorted from the breast tumor.

The nucleotides are TGCAGTGCTAGAAATCAGGGGATATTTAATGAGCAGTTCTTC. The translation is CSARNQGIFNEQFF. The chain is made from TRBV20-1 and TRBJ2-1; matching of 6 bases hints at TRBD1 as the D gene. The V and J ends are trimmed by 2 bases and 7 bases, leaving 15 bases between them. CDR1 and CDR2, looked up from the germline V gene (reference sequence), are DFQATT and SNEGSKA. The CDR3 contains 14 residues, cysteine and phenylalanine counted. Just the 42-base CDR3 DNA is kept, in frame starting at base 1.